The 24 T cell receptor beta chains in this list originate from one sample, sequenced in a study of beta chain features in type 1 diabetes. Of the isolated RNA, all was reverse transcribed, and so the sequenced material was expressed TCRB transcripts. The protocol was immunoSEQ multiplex PCR, while the TCRdb copy is restricted to in-frame clones and leaves out a portion. The sample holds 250,000 to 300,000 clones, 7.5% to 9.5% seen once. Sequenced input: central memory CD4+ T cells from blood. The receptors were sampled from a woman aged 18-29 years in good health.

The gene calls are TRBV2 and TRBJ1-1, with D possibly matching TRBD1 (5 bases). Between the trimmed V and J ends, which lost 8 bases and 10 bases, there was a span of 17 bases. The germline gives CDR1 SNHLY, CDR2 FYNNEI. The CDR3 has 12 residues. Here the CDR3 DNA reads TGTGCCAGCCGCTCCGACAGAAGGGTAGCTTTCTTT. This translates into CASRSDRRVAFF.

This clone was detected many times. This sequence joins TRBV28 and TRBJ1-3; possibly TRBD1 for D (6 bases). CDR3 length: 15 residues. Germline CDR1 reads MDHEN; CDR2 reads SYDVKM. V was clipped by 8 bases and J by 5 bases, with 19 bases between them. The CDR3 spells CASFPQQGHRNTIYF. The CDR3 DNA sequence: TGTGCCAGCTTCCCTCAACAGGGTCATAGAAACACCATATATTTT.

This clone was detected a few times. This chain connects TRBV7-8 to TRBJ2-2; 11 bases map to TRBD1. V lost 3 bases and J lost 2; bases outside the gene matches: 2. The CDR3 contains 16 residues. CDR1 is SGHVS and CDR2 is FQNEAQ in the germline V gene. The CDR3 region is CASSFWTGGNTGELFF. Here the CDR3 DNA reads TGTGCCAGCAGCTTCTGGACAGGGGGCAACACCGGGGAGCTGTTTTTT.

J is TRBJ1-2 and V is TRBV6-5; 7 bases align to TRBD1. This CDR3 is 13 amino acids long. Losses at the gene ends were 6 bases for V and 5 bases for J; bases not matched to a gene: 6. Germline CDR1 is MNHEY and CDR2 is SVGAGI. The CDR3 DNA is TGTGCCAGCAGCCTACAGGGGCGGTATGGCTACACCTTC. The encoded protein is CASSLQGRYGYTF.

The V and J genes are TRBV25-1 and TRBJ1-4, with TRBD1 as a possible D gene (6 bases). The CDR3 spans 13 residues. V was cut by 8 bases and J by 3 bases, with 10 bases left in between. Germline V CDR1 and CDR2: MGHDK, SYGVNS. As DNA, the CDR3 is TGTGCCAGCGGACAGCAATCTAATGAAAAACTGTTTTTT. Residues: CASGQQSNEKLFF. The full variable domain, completed using reference TRBV25-1 and TRBJ1-4, is EADIYQTPRYLVIGTGKKITLECSQTMGHDKMYWYQQDPGMELHLIHYSYGVNSTEKGDLSSESTVSRIRTEHFPLTLESARPSHTSQYLCASGQQSNEKLFFGSGTQLSVL.

This clone has only a few counts. The rearrangement uses TRBV6-5 and TRBJ2-7; 8 nucleotides agree with TRBD2. The germline V gene has CDR1 MNHEY and CDR2 SVGAGI. CDR3 length equals 15 residues. After removal of 7 bases from V and 4 bases from J, the junction contained 12 bases not matched to a gene. This chain's CDR3 is CASTPLSGSWYEQYF. DNA of the CDR3: TGTGCCAGCACCCCACTCAGCGGGAGCTGGTACGAGCAGTACTTC.

V and J are TRBV7-3 and TRBJ1-1; D is unresolved. CDR1 SGHTA and CDR2 FQGTGA come from the germline V gene. The CDR3 is 14 residues long. Trimming removed 6 bases from V and 5 bases from J, with 16 bases in between. Here the CDR3 DNA reads TGTGCCAGCAGATTCGGCGGATTGAGGACTGAAGCTTTCTTT. This codes for CASRFGGLRTEAFF.

This clone was found a few times. The V gene is TRBV18, the J gene TRBJ1-1; D not certain. The CDR3 runs to 13 residues. CDR1 and CDR2 (germline): KGHSH, LQKENI. Trimming pared 8 bases from V and 0 bases from J, leaving 10 bases between. CDR3 sequence reads: CASRKGMNTEAFF. The CDR3 coding sequence is TGTGCCAGCAGAAAAGGGATGAACACTGAAGCTTTCTTT. Full variable domain (missing parts from reference TRBV18 and TRBJ1-1): NAGVMQNPRHLVRRRGQEARLRCSPMKGHSHVYWYRQLPEEGLKFMVYLQKENIIDESGMPKERFSAEFPKEGPSILRIQQVVRGDSAAYFCASRKGMNTEAFFGQGTRLTVV.

The gene calls are TRBV6-5 and TRBJ1-4; 9 bases are a match to TRBD1. This CDR3 has 14 residues. In germline, CDR1 is MNHEY, CDR2 SVGAGI. After removal of 10 bases from V and 6 bases from J, the junction contained 9 bases not matched to a gene. CDR3 sequence (DNA): TGTGCCACCTCCCCCGGGACAGGGTATGAAAAACTGTTTTTT. It translates to CATSPGTGYEKLFF.

The gene calls are TRBV7-2 and TRBJ1-1; D is uncertain. Germline assignment: CDR1 SGHTA and CDR2 FQGNSA. This CDR3 contains 13 residues. V was trimmed by 9 bases and J by 0 bases, leaving 11 bases between them. The CDR3 coding sequence is TGTGCCAGTTTACGATCCGTGAACACTGAAGCTTTCTTT. It is translated as CASLRSVNTEAFF.

This clone was counted a few times. V usage is TRBV6-6 and J usage is TRBJ1-2, with 8 bases fitting TRBD1. Germline values: CDR1 MNHNY, CDR2 SVGAGI (reference sequence). The CDR3 runs 15 residues. After removal of 2 bases from V and 2 bases from J, the junction contained 4 bases not matched to a gene. DNA of the CDR3: TGTGCCAGCAGTTACGGACAGGGTCGGAACTATGGCTACACCTTC. Protein: CASSYGQGRNYGYTF.

This clone was seen more than once but under ten times. The chain links TRBV10-3 to TRBJ2-2, with a weak D call TRBD2 (5 bases). This CDR3 spans 15 amino acids. Trimming pared 10 bases from V and 1 base from J, leaving 16 bases between. Germline loops: CDR1 ENHRY, CDR2 SYGVKD. CDR3 sequence (DNA): TGTGCCAACGGGGAGAAGGGTCTGAACACCGGGGAGCTGTTTTTT. Its translation: CANGEKGLNTGELFF.

This sequence joins TRBV11-3 and TRBJ2-7; TRBD1 is a possible D gene (5 bases). V was shortened by 1 base and J by 9 bases, with 13 bases between the two germline ends. Germline assignment: CDR1 SGHNT and CDR2 YENEEA. This CDR3 has 13 amino acids. The CDR3 DNA reads as TGTGCCAGCAGCTTAGGGAGCAGGGAAGCGCAGTACTTC. As protein: CASSLGSREAQYF.

The table lists this clone with many counts. An end of the junction does not agree with germline; a read error may underlie this. The chain links TRBV7-2 to TRBJ2-1, with D unclear. Germline-derived CDR1 and CDR2 are SGHTA and FQGNSA. The CDR3 extends over 10 amino acids. CDR3 residues: CASSLNGQFF. CDR3 sequence (DNA): TGTGCCAGCAGCTTAAATGGGCAGTTCTTC. The full variable domain, with the rest looked up from reference TRBV7-2 and TRBJ2-1, is GAGVSQSPSNKVTEKGKDVELRCDPISGHTALYWYRQSLGQGLEFLIYFQGNSAPDKSGLPSDRFSAERTGGSVSTLTIQRTQQEDSAVYLCASSLNGQFFGPGTRLTVL.

The CDR3 DNA follows: TGTGCCAGCAGCTTGGAGAGGGGATACGAGCAGTACGTC. Its translation: CASSLERGYEQYV. The chain uses TRBV5-6 and TRBJ2-7; TRBD1 or TRBD2 may be the D gene (5 bases each). This CDR3 comprises 13 residues. Per the germline V gene, CDR1 is SGHDT and CDR2 is YYEEEE. V dropped 0 bases and J dropped 4 bases, with 8 bases sitting between them.

Only a few counts were recorded for this clone. The V call is TRBV5-6, the J call TRBJ2-1; 9 bases are a match to TRBD2. Germline loops: CDR1 SGHDT, CDR2 YYEEEE. Trimming at V came to 2 bases and at J to 9 bases, leaving 9 bases not matched to a gene. The CDR3 extends over 15 amino acids. The CDR3 coding sequence is TGTGCCAGCAGCTTAGGCGGGAGGGCCGGGCGTGAGCAGTTCTTC. It specifies CASSLGGRAGREQFF.

The V gene is TRBV7-3, the J gene TRBJ2-7, with TRBD2 matching 11 bases. The germline CDR1 and CDR2 sequences are SGHTA and FQGTGA. The CDR3 sequence is 15 residues long. The ends lost 4 bases at V and 0 bases at J; junction bases unmatched: 2. CDR3 sequence reads: CASSSTSGSSYEQYF. The CDR3, as DNA: TGTGCCAGCAGCTCCACTAGCGGGAGCTCCTACGAGCAGTACTTC.

This clone has only a few counts. The chain has TRBV7-2 and TRBJ2-1; maybe TRBD2 (5 bases). Germline CDR1 SGHTA, CDR2 FQGNSA. This CDR3 contains 11 residues. The V end lost 2 bases, the J end lost 10 bases, and 6 bases lay between the germline ends. CDR3 sequence (DNA): TGTGCCAGCAGCTTAACTAGAGAGCAGTTCTTC. Amino acid sequence: CASSLTREQFF.

This clone was observed at least ten times. This rearrangement joins TRBV23-1 to TRBJ2-7, with D possibly TRBD1 on 5 matching bases. TRBV23-1 falls under the ORF class, with uncertain function. The CDR3 has 17 amino acids. V gave up 2 bases and J gave up 5 bases, with 22 bases separating them. CDR3 protein: CASSQHVGRSNLNEQYV. As DNA, the CDR3 is TGCGCCAGCAGTCAACACGTGGGGCGATCCAATCTAAACGAGCAGTACGTC.

This clone has a handful of counts. The rearrangement uses TRBV11-2 and TRBJ2-7; D might be TRBD2 (5 bases). CDR1 SGHAT and CDR2 FQNNGV come from the germline V gene. Trimming cost V 2 bases and J 0 bases, with 11 bases left between them. The CDR3 is 15 amino acids. The CDR3 DNA reads TGTGCCAGCAGCTTATTGTCGGGGAACTCCTACGAGCAGTACTTC. It translates to CASSLLSGNSYEQYF. Filled out from reference TRBV11-2 and TRBJ2-7, the complete variable domain reads EAGVAQSPRYKIIEKRQSVAFWCNPISGHATLYWYQQILGQGPKLLIQFQNNGVVDDSQLPKDRFSAERLKGVDSTLKIQPAKLEDSAVYLCASSLLSGNSYEQYFGPGTRLTVT.

The chain couples TRBV4-3 to TRBJ2-2; D unclear. V lost 2 bases and J lost 7, with 2 bases in between. The CDR3 runs to 11 residues. Germline assignment: CDR1 LGHNA and CDR2 YSLEER. CDR3: CASSQYGELFF. CDR3 sequence (DNA): TGCGCCAGCAGCCAATACGGGGAGCTGTTTTTT.

This clone was observed a handful of times. The genes are TRBV7-3 and TRBJ1-1; perhaps TRBD1 as D (6 bases). Germline CDR1 is SGHTA and CDR2 is FQGTGA. There are 15 residues in the CDR3. V lost 6 bases, J lost 1 base, and 15 bases lay in between. The CDR3 sequence is CASRTTGTPNTEAFF. Here the CDR3 DNA reads TGTGCCAGCAGGACGACCGGGACACCGAACACTGAAGCTTTCTTT.

The V gene is TRBV7-2, the J gene TRBJ2-1, with D uncertain. The CDR3 totals 13 residues. Trimming cost V 5 bases and J 2 bases, with 7 bases left between them. Germline CDR1 reads SGHTA; CDR2 reads FQGNSA. Here the CDR3 DNA reads TGTGCCAGCAGCCCACTTGCCTACAATGAGCAGTTCTTC. This encodes CASSPLAYNEQFF.

The V gene is TRBV10-3, the J gene TRBJ1-3, with D possibly being TRBD1 (6 bases). This CDR3 region has 14 residues. V lost 4 bases and J lost 4, with 11 bases in between. Germline-derived CDR1 and CDR2 are ENHRY and SYGVKD. The CDR3, as DNA: TGTGCCATCAGTGGTCAGGGGTCGGGAAACACCATATATTTT. Translated, it gives CAISGQGSGNTIYF.